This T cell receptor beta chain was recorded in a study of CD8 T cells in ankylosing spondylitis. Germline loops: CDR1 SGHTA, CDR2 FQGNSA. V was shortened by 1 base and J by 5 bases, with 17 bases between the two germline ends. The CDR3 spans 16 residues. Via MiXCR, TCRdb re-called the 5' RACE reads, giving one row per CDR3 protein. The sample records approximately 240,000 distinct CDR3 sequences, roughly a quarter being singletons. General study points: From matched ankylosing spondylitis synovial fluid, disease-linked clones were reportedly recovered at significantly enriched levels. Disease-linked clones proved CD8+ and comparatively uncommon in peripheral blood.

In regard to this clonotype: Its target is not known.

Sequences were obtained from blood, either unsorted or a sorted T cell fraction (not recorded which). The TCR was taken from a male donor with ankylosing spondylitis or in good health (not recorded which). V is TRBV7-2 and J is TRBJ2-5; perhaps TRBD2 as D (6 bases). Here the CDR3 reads CASSLVGAGTGETQYF. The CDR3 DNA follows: TGTGCCAGCAGCTTAGTGGGAGCGGGTACGGGGGAGACCCAGTACTTC.